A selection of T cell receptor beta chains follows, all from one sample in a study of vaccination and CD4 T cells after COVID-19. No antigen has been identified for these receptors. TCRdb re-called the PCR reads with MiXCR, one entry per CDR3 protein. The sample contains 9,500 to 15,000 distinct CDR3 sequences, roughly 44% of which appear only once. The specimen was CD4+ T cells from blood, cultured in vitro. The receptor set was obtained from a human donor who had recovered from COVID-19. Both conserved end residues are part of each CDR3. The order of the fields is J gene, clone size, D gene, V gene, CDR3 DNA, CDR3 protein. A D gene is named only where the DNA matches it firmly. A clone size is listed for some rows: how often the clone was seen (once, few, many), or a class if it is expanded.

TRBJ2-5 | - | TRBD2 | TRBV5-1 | TGCGCCAGCAGCCTCGTAGCGGGACTGAAGACCCAGTACTTC | CASSLVAGLKTQYF
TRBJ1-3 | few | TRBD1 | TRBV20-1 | TGCAGTGCTAGACCCGGGGACAGAACTGGAAACACCATATATTTT | CSARPGDRTGNTIYF
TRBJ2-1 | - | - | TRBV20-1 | TGCAGTGCTAGGTTTGGCGGTACCCAGTTCTTC | CSARFGGTQFF
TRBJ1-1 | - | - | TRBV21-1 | TGTGCCAGCAGCAAAGCCCCGGACAGGGGGCGTTTGAACACTGAAGCTTTCTTT | CASSKAPDRGRLNTEAFF
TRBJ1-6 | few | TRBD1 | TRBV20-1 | TGCGCACCGGGACAGGGGCATTCACCCCTCCACTTT | CAPGQGHSPLHF
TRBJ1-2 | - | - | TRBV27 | TGTGCCAGCAGGGACAACTATGGCTACACCTTC | CASRDNYGYTF
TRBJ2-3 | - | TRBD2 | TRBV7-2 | TGTGCCAGCAGTCGCACTCTGGCGGGAGAGGATACGCAGTATTTT | CASSRTLAGEDTQYF
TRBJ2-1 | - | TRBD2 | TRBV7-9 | TGTGCCAGCAGACCCAGCGGGAGCTCCTACAATGAGCAGTTCTTC | CASRPSGSSYNEQFF
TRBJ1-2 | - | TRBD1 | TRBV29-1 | TGCAGCGTGCAATCGACAGGGTGGGGATTCTATGGCTACACCTTC | CSVQSTGWGFYGYTF
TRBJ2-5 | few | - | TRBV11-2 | TGTGCCAGCAGGTTAGCGGAGCAGGGGGGAGAGACCCAGTACTTC | CASRLAEQGGETQYF
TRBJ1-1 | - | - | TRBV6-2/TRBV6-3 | TGTGCCAGCAATCGGGGTTTTTTGGCTGAAGCTTTCTTT | CASNRGFLAEAFF
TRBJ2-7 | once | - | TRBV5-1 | TGCGCCAGCAGCTTGGATGGTCCCTCCTACGAGCAGTACTTC | CASSLDGPSYEQYF
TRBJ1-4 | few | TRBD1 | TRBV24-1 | TGTGCCACCAGTGTACAGGGGGCGCCGAATGAAAAACTGTTTTTT | CATSVQGAPNEKLFF
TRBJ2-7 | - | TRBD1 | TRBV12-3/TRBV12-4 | TGTGCCAGCAGTTCCCGGGACAGGGGGGTGTACGAGCAGTACTTC | CASSSRDRGVYEQYF
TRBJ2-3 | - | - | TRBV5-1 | TGCGCCAGCAGCTCCCGGTATACTAGCACAGATACGCAGTATTTT | CASSSRYTSTDTQYF
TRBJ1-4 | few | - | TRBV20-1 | TGCAGTGCCCCGAACTCACGGGGGGGCGGGGAAAAACTGTTTTTT | CSAPNSRGGGEKLFF
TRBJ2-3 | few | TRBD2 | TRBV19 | TGTGCCACCCGGCCTTCTAGCGGGAGACCAGATACGCAGTATTTT | CATRPSSGRPDTQYF
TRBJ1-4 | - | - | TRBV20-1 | TGCAGTGCTAGAGAAGGAATCGGGGGGCGTGAAAAACTGTTTTTT | CSAREGIGGREKLFF
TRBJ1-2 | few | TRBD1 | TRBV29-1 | TGCAGCGGTACAGGGGGCGTGGGCTATGGCTACACCTTC | CSGTGGVGYGYTF
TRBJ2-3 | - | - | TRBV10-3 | TGTGCCATCACCATAACTAGCAGCACAGATACGCAGTATTTT | CAITITSSTDTQYF
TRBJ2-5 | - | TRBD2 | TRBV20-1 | TGCAGTGCCTCGGGTAGCGGGAGACTGGAGACCCAGTACTTC | CSASGSGRLETQYF
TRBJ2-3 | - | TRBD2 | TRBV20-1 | TGCAGAGGGTCGGAGCGGGAGAGGGGCACAGATACGCAGTATTTT | CRGSERERGTDTQYF
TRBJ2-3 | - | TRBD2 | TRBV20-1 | TGCAGTGCTAGCCGACTAGCGGATCCTTTCACATATACGCAGTATTTT | CSASRLADPFTYTQYF
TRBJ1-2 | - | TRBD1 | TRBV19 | TGTGCCAGTAGTTCAGACAGGGGAGATGGCTACACCTTC | CASSSDRGDGYTF
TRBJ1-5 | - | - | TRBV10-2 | TGCGCCAGCAGTGTCGGAGGGGGGGGTCAGCCCCAGCATTTT | CASSVGGGGQPQHF
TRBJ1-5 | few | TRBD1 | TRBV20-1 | TGCAGTGCAAACTCCGGGACAGGGATTCAGCCCCAGCATTTT | CSANSGTGIQPQHF
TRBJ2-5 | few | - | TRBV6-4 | TGTGCCAGCAGTGTTATTACGGGAGAGACCCAGTACTTC | CASSVITGETQYF
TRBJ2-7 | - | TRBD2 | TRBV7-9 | TGTGCCAGCAGCCCGCCCTTAGCCGGGAGGGCCGGCGAGCAGTACTTC | CASSPPLAGRAGEQYF
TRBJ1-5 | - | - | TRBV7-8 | TGTGCCAGCAGCTTGAACAGGGCTGGCAATCAGCCCCAGCATTTT | CASSLNRAGNQPQHF
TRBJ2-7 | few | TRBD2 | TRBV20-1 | TGCAGTGCTAACCACCGATCTAGCGGGAGTTACGAGCAGTACTTC | CSANHRSSGSYEQYF
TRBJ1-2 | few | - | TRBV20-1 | TGCAGTGCCACCGGGACCGCGGCTTCTAACTATGGCTACACCTTC | CSATGTAASNYGYTF
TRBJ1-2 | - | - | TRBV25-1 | TGTGCCAGCAGTGAGGGGGGACCAAACTATGGCTACACCTTC | CASSEGGPNYGYTF
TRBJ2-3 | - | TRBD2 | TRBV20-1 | TGCAGGCCAGTTGAGACTAGCAGAAACACAGATACGCAGTATTTT | CRPVETSRNTDTQYF
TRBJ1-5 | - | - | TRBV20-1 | TGCAGTGCTAGAGATCCACGGGGGATGAGCAATCAGCCCCAGCATTTT | CSARDPRGMSNQPQHF
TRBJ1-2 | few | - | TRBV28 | TGTGCCAGCAGTTTATCTGAACAACGTGGCTACACCTTC | CASSLSEQRGYTF
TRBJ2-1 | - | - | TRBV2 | TGTGCCAGCAGATCGGGAGGACGACAGGCCCCCTACAATGAGCAGTTCTTC | CASRSGGRQAPYNEQFF
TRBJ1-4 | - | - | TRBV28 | TGTGCCAGCACAACCGGGGTTAGGGAAAAACTGTTTTTT | CASTTGVREKLFF
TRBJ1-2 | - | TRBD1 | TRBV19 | TGTGCCAGTAGACCGACAGGGGAATATGGCTACACCTTC | CASRPTGEYGYTF
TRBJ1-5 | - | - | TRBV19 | TGTGCCAGTAGTATGGGGACGGACAATCAGCCCCAGCATTTT | CASSMGTDNQPQHF
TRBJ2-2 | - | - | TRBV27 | TGTGCCAGCAGTTTACGTCCAGCCGCCACCGGGGAGCTGTTTTTT | CASSLRPAATGELFF